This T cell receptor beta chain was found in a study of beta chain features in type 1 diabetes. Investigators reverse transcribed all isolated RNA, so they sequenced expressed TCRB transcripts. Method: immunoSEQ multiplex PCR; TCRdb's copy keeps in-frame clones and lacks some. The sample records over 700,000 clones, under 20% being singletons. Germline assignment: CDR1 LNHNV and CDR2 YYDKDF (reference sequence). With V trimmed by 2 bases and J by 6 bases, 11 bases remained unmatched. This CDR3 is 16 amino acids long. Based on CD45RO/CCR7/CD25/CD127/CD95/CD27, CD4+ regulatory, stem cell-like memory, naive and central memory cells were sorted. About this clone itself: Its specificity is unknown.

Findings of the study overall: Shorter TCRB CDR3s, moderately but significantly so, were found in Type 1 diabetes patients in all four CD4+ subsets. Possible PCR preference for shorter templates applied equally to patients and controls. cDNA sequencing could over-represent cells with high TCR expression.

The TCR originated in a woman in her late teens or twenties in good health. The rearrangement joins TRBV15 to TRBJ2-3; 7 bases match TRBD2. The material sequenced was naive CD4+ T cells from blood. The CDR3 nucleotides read TGTGCCACCAGCAGAACAGGAGCGCCGGGGGGTGATACGCAGTATTTT. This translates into CATSRTGAPGGDTQYF. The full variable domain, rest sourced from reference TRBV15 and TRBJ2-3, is DAMVIQNPRYQVTQFGKPVTLSCSQTLNHNVMYWYQQKSSQAPKLLFHYYDKDFNNEADTPDNFQSRRPNTSFCFLDIRSPGLGDTAMYLCATSRTGAPGGDTQYFGPGTRLTVL.